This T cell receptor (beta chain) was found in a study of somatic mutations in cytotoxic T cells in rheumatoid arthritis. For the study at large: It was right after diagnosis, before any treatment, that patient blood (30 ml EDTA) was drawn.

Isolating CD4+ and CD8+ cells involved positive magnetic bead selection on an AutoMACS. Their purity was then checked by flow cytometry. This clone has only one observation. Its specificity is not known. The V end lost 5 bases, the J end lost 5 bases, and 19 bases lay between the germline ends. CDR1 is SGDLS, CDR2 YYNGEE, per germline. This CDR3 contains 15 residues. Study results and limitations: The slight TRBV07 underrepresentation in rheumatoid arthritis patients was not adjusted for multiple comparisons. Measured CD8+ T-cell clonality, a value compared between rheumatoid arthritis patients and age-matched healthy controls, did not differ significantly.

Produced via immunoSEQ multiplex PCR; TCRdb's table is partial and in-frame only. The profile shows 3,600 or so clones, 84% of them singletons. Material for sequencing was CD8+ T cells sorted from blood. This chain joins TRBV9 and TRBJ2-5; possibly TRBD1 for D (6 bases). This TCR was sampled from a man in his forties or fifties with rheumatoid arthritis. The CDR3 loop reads CASRVGDTLGETQYF. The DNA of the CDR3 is TGTGCCAGCAGAGTGGGGGACACTCTAGGGGAGACCCAGTACTTC.